This T cell receptor beta chain was found in a study of CD8 T cells in Susac syndrome. V was clipped by 4 bases and J by 4 bases; unmatched bases: 5. This CDR3 spans 15 amino acids. About this clonotype itself: What it binds is unknown.

Random hexamers were used to reverse transcribe about 0.5 to 1 ug of RNA. Multiplex immunoSEQ PCR targeted 54 Vbeta and 13 Jbeta TCR beta segments. Using its own MiXCR run on the immunoSEQ multiplex PCR reads, TCRdb lists one record per CDR3 protein. Among 250,000 to 350,000 distinct CDR3 sequences, 90% to 95% were seen once, and the ten largest hold less than 0.08%. Findings of the study overall: The number of individuals included in the study's TCR sequencing and HLA analysis was acknowledged as relatively small.

The chain links TRBV12-3 or TRBV12-4 to TRBJ1-5; the match to TRBD1 covers 9 bases. Material for sequencing was CD4+ T cells from PBMCs. The sequence was collected from a human donor with multiple sclerosis. Written as DNA, the CDR3 is TGTGCCAGCAGTTGGACAGGGACAGGGAATCAGCCCCAGCATTTT. Translated, it gives CASSWTGTGNQPQHF.